The 22 T cell receptor beta chains in this list originate from one sample, sequenced in a study of blood T cell repertoires in COVID-19. Using immunoSEQ multiplex PCR, the repertoire was profiled, and TCRdb retains in-frame clones only, with some absent. Among 250,000 to 350,000 clones listed, 80% to 90% were seen once. The specimen was PBMCs or T cells enriched from blood (not recorded which). These receptors were taken from a woman in her 30s who had recovered from COVID-19.

The CDR3 DNA is TGTGCCAGCAGCCATAGAGACAACAACTACAATGAGCAGTTCTTC. Translating gives CASSHRDNNYNEQFF. The chain joins TRBV3-1 (or the pseudogene TRBV3-2) to TRBJ2-1; D remains unclear. V was shortened by 3 bases and J by 3 bases, with 12 bases between the two germline ends. The germline CDR1 and CDR2 sequences are LGHDT and YNNKEL (reference sequence). The CDR3 is 15 residues long.

J is TRBJ1-2 and V is TRBV6-4; D is unclear. Germline assignment: CDR1 MRHNA and CDR2 SNTAGT. This CDR3 has 13 amino acids. The ends were cut back, 6 bases at V and 2 bases at J, with 10 bases in the middle. The CDR3 DNA sequence: TGTGCCAGCAGCCCCGAGAGGAACTATGGCTACACCTTC. Translated: CASSPERNYGYTF.

This rearrangement joins TRBV7-9 to TRBJ1-4, with D uncertain. CDR1 and CDR2 (germline): SEHNR, FQNEAQ (reference sequence). The V gene lost 1 base and the J gene lost 0 bases, with 9 bases spanning the gap. The CDR3 length is 16 residues. For the CDR3, the DNA is TGTGCCAGCAGCTTAGGTCCCGGGGCAACTAATGAAAAACTGTTTTTT. Its translation: CASSLGPGATNEKLFF.

This sequence joins TRBV15 and TRBJ1-3; D is possibly TRBD1 (5 bases). The CDR3 sequence is 14 residues long. With 7 bases removed from V and 0 bases from J, the gap between germline ends came to 10 bases. Germline CDR1 and CDR2: LNHNV and YYDKDF (reference sequence). This CDR3 reads CATMRGSSGNTIYF. Here the CDR3 DNA reads TGTGCCACCATGCGGGGCAGCTCTGGAAACACCATATATTTT.

The chain links TRBV9 to TRBJ1-3, with TRBD1 identical over 7 bases. Germline lookup yields CDR1 SGDLS and CDR2 YYNGEE. CDR3 length equals 17 residues. Unmatched junction bases numbered 8, after V lost 2 bases and J lost 0 bases. CDR3 in DNA: TGTGCCAGCAGCGTTGAGACAGGGATAGGCTCTGGAAACACCATATATTTT. This encodes CASSVETGIGSGNTIYF.

The V gene is TRBV16, the J gene TRBJ1-2, with D perhaps matching TRBD1 (5 bases). The V gene's germline CDR1 is KGHSY and CDR2 FQNENV. Trimming stripped 0 bases from V and 8 bases from J, with 16 bases between. This CDR3 region has 15 residues. The chain's CDR3 is CASSQSRRESGGYTF. Written as DNA, the CDR3 is TGTGCCAGCAGCCAATCGCGCAGGGAAAGCGGGGGCTACACCTTC.

This chain joins TRBV28 and TRBJ1-2; 9 bases fit TRBD1. V lost 5 bases to trimming and J lost 5 bases; unmatched junction nucleotides: 9. CDR3 size: 15 residues. Germline loops: CDR1 MDHEN, CDR2 SYDVKM. This CDR3 is CASSPPGQGGYGYTF. In DNA form, the CDR3 reads TGTGCCAGCAGTCCCCCGGGACAGGGTGGATATGGCTACACCTTC.

Note on this clone: The same CDR3 can be traced to other DNA sequences in this sample. The chain recombines TRBV5-1 with TRBJ2-1; 11 positions agree with TRBD2. Per germline, CDR1 SGHRS and CDR2 YFSETQ. The V and J ends lost 3 bases and 4 bases, in that order; junction bases with no gene match: 3. This CDR3 has 15 amino acids. CDR3 nucleotides: TGCGCCAGCAGCTCCCCTAGCGGGGGGTACAATGAGCAGTTCTTC. As protein: CASSSPSGGYNEQFF.

A word on this clone: This may arise from a read error, as a much more abundant clone is one base away. The CDR3 loop reads CASSNSQGTDTQYF. CDR3 DNA sequence: TGTGCCAGCAGTAACTCACAGGGCACAGATACGCAGTATTTT. J is TRBJ2-3 and V is TRBV6-4, with a tentative D call TRBD1 (5 bases). Germline V gene lookup returns CDR1 MRHNA and CDR2 SNTAGT. This CDR3 is built from 14 residues.

The chain links TRBV19 to TRBJ2-7, with 8 bases identical to TRBD1. The CDR3 spans 14 residues. With 6 bases clipped from V and 4 bases from J, the junction kept 8 bases outside the gene matches. Germline CDR1 reads LNHDA; CDR2 reads SQIVND (reference sequence). The CDR3 DNA is TGTGCCAGTAGGAGGACAGGGAAGGGGTACGAGCAGTACTTC. Translated, it gives CASRRTGKGYEQYF.

The chain uses TRBV10-3 and TRBJ2-1; D ambiguous. Germline-derived CDR1 and CDR2 are ENHRY and SYGVKD. The ends were cut back, 4 bases at V and 5 bases at J, with 9 bases in the middle. The CDR3 is made up of 13 amino acids. The CDR3 DNA is TGTGCCATCAGTGGCCATAGAGACAATGAGCAGTTCTTC. This codes for CAISGHRDNEQFF.

The V call is TRBV5-5, the J call TRBJ2-1; D perhaps matches TRBD2 (6 bases). The CDR3 has 16 residues. Looked up from germline, CDR1 is SGHKS and CDR2 is YYEKEE (reference sequence). V gave up 4 bases and J gave up 9 bases, with 23 bases separating them. The CDR3 is CASSPFGGTGVGEQFF. CDR3 in DNA: TGTGCCAGCAGCCCCTTTGGGGGGACGGGAGTCGGTGAGCAGTTCTTC. Combining the CDR3 with reference TRBV5-5 and TRBJ2-1 gives the whole variable domain DAGVTQSPTHLIKTRGQQVTLRCSPISGHKSVSWYQQVLGQGPQFIFQYYEKEERGRGNFPDRFSARQFPNYSSELNVNALLLGDSALYLCASSPFGGTGVGEQFFGPGTRLTVL.

The J gene is TRBJ1-1, the V gene TRBV28; no clear D. Germline values: CDR1 MDHEN, CDR2 SYDVKM. V dropped 1 base and J dropped 1 base, with 13 bases sitting between them. This CDR3 has 16 amino acids. The CDR3, as DNA: TGTGCCAGCAGTTTATTCGTCGTCAGGAAGAACACTGAAGCTTTCTTT. Protein: CASSLFVVRKNTEAFF. The full variable domain, rest sourced from reference TRBV28 and TRBJ1-1, is DVKVTQSSRYLVKRTGEKVFLECVQDMDHENMFWYRQDPGLGLRLIYFSYDVKMKEKGDIPEGYSVSREKKERFSLILESASTNQTSMYLCASSLFVVRKNTEAFFGQGTRLTVV.

The chain has TRBV28 and TRBJ2-3, with 9 nucleotides matching TRBD2. V dropped 1 base and J dropped 1; count of bases not matched to a gene: 3. The germline V gene encodes CDR1 MDHEN and CDR2 SYDVKM. The CDR3 consists of 16 residues. CDR3 region: CASSLSASGGTDTQYF. CDR3 coding DNA: TGTGCCAGCAGTTTATCGGCTAGCGGGGGCACAGATACGCAGTATTTT.

The rearrangement uses TRBV24-1 and TRBJ2-5, with 7 bases identical to TRBD1. Germline CDR1 KGHDR, CDR2 SFDVKD. This CDR3 spans 15 amino acids. Unmatched junction bases numbered 7, after V lost 4 bases and J lost 3 bases. This chain's CDR3 is CATSDPTGVEETQYF. The CDR3 coding sequence is TGTGCCACCAGTGACCCCACAGGGGTTGAAGAGACCCAGTACTTC.

The rearrangement links TRBV28 to TRBJ1-2; a possible D gene is TRBD1 (5 bases). The germline CDR1 and CDR2 sequences are MDHEN and SYDVKM. The CDR3 runs 14 residues. Trimming took 7 bases from V and 8 from J, leaving 20 bases between them. The CDR3, as DNA: TGTGCCAGCACGGGGGTTCTGGGTTCCGGGGGCTACACCTTC. Translating it yields CASTGVLGSGGYTF.

This clone has a handful of counts. The chain is built from TRBV28 and TRBJ2-5; TRBD2 aligns across 11 bases. CDR3 length equals 14 residues. CDR1 is MDHEN and CDR2 is SYDVKM in the germline V gene. V lost 6 bases to trimming and J lost 1 base; unmatched junction nucleotides: 1. This CDR3 is CASRLAGVQETQYF. The CDR3 DNA follows: TGTGCCAGCAGACTAGCGGGGGTCCAAGAGACCCAGTACTTC. The full variable domain, in which reference TRBV28 and TRBJ2-5 provide the parts outside the CDR3, is DVKVTQSSRYLVKRTGEKVFLECVQDMDHENMFWYRQDPGLGLRLIYFSYDVKMKEKGDIPEGYSVSREKKERFSLILESASTNQTSMYLCASRLAGVQETQYFGPGTRLLVL.

In its sample, this clone was seen a few times. This chain links TRBV18 with TRBJ2-7; 9 bases line up with TRBD1. The CDR3 spans 14 residues. J gave up 5 bases and V 3 bases, and 5 bases lay outside the gene matches. Per germline, CDR1 KGHSH and CDR2 LQKENI. CDR3 sequence: CASSPGTGSHEQYF. Here the CDR3 DNA reads TGTGCCAGCTCACCCGGGACAGGGAGCCACGAGCAGTACTTC.

The chain has TRBV7-8 and TRBJ2-7; the D gene is possibly TRBD2 (5 bases). The CDR3 consists of 15 residues. V lost 3 bases and J 3 bases, leaving 15 bases between the germline ends. Germline V gives CDR1 SGHVS, CDR2 FQNEAQ. CDR3 loop: CASSFLPSQLYEQYF. The CDR3 DNA reads TGTGCCAGCAGCTTCCTACCTAGCCAACTCTACGAGCAGTACTTC.

Concerning this clone: The sample has other DNA sequences that encode this CDR3 too. CDR3 in amino acids: CASSPLTSTDTQYF. The CDR3 nucleotides read TGTGCCAGCAGCCCCCTGACTAGCACAGATACGCAGTATTTT. This chain uses TRBV5-6 with TRBJ2-3, with unresolved D. The CDR3 is 14 residues long. V was trimmed by 4 bases and J by 0 bases, leaving 9 bases between them. The germline V gene encodes CDR1 SGHDT and CDR2 YYEEEE. The full variable domain, rest sourced from reference TRBV5-6 and TRBJ2-3, is DAGVTQSPTHLIKTRGQQVTLRCSPKSGHDTVSWYQQALGQGPQFIFQYYEEEERQRGNFPDRFSGHQFPNYSSELNVNALLLGDSALYLCASSPLTSTDTQYFGPGTRLTVL.

The chain joins TRBV18 to TRBJ2-7, with 7 bases matching TRBD1. Germline values: CDR1 KGHSH, CDR2 LQKENI. CDR3 length: 14 residues. V was clipped by 3 bases and J by 0 bases; unmatched bases: 2. CDR3 bases: TGTGCCAGCTCACCGGACAGGAGCTCCTACGAGCAGTACTTC. It codes for CASSPDRSSYEQYF.

V usage is TRBV7-8 and J usage is TRBJ1-3; the D gene is possibly TRBD1 (6 bases). Germline V lookup: CDR1 SGHVS, CDR2 FQNEAQ. CDR3 length: 13 residues. V was cut by 5 bases and J by 4 bases, with 9 bases left in between. The CDR3 protein is CASSLGTGNTIYF. The CDR3 nucleotides are TGTGCCAGCAGCCTAGGGACAGGAAACACCATATATTTT.